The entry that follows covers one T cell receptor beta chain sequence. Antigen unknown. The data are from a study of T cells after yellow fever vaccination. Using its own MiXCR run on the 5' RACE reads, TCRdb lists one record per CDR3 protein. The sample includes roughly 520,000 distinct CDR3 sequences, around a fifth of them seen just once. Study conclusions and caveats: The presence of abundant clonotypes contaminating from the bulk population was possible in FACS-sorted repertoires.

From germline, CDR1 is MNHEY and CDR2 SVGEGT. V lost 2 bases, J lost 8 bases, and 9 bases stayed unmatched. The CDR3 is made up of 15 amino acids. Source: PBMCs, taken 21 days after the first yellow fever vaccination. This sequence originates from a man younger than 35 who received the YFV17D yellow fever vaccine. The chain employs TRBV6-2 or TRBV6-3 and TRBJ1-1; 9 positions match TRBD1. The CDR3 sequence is CASSYRGTGIAEAFF. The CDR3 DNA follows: TGTGCCAGCAGTTACAGGGGGACAGGGATCGCGGAAGCTTTCTTT.